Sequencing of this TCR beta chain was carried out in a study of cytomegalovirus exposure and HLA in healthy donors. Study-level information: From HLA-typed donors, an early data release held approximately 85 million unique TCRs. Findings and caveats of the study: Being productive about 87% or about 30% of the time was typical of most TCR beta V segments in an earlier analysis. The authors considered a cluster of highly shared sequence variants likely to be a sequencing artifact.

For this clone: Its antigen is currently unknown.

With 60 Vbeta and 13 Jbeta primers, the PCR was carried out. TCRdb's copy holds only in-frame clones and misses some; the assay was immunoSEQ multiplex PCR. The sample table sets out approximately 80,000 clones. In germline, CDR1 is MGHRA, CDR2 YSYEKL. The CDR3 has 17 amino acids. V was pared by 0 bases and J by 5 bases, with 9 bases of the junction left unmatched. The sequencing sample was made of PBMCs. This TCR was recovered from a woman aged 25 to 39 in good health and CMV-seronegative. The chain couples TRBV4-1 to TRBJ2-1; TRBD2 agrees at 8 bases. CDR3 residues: CASSQEWGRGRNNEQFF. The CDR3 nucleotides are TGCGCCAGCAGCCAAGAATGGGGTCGCGGGAGGAACAATGAGCAGTTCTTC.